These 8 T cell receptor beta chains share one sample of origin, sequenced in a study of Ad26.COV2.S vaccination and SARS-CoV-2 variants. Treatment denoted: over 15 received Ad26.COV2.S at low or high dose, single or two shots; roughly five received placebo; per-sample allocation not given. The samples date from day 63 after the first vaccine or placebo injection. TCRdb's copy holds only in-frame clones and misses some; the assay was immunoSEQ multiplex PCR. The sample carries 250,000 or so clones, 87% recorded once. Sequencing was performed on peripheral blood, taken in a trial of Ad26.COV2.S vaccine versus placebo. Receptor source: a person between 18 and 60 years old who received the Ad26.COV2.S COVID-19 vaccine or a placebo.

The J gene is TRBJ2-5, the V gene TRBV24-1, with no clear D. The CDR3 is made up of 13 amino acids. V was pared by 3 bases and J by 6 bases, with 10 bases between. CDR1 is KGHDR and CDR2 is SFDVKD in the germline V gene. The CDR3 here is CATSDRVEKTQYF. DNA of the CDR3: TGTGCCACCAGTGATAGAGTAGAGAAGACCCAGTACTTC.

The chain carries TRBV25-1 and TRBJ1-5; TRBD1 is a possible D gene (6 bases). The V and J ends lost 1 base and 2 bases respectively, with 12 bases between them. This CDR3 comprises 16 residues. In germline, CDR1 is MGHDK, CDR2 SYGVNS. CDR3 DNA: TGTGCCAGCAGTGAATGGGGCAGGGGAGGCAATCAGCCCCAGCATTTT. It translates to CASSEWGRGGNQPQHF.

The chain employs TRBV7-8 and TRBJ2-1; perhaps TRBD2 as D (6 bases). Trimming cost V 3 bases and J 7 bases, with 13 bases left between them. The germline gives CDR1 SGHVS, CDR2 FQNEAQ. CDR3 length: 14 amino acids. The CDR3: CASSLGDFFNEQFF. The CDR3, as DNA: TGTGCCAGCAGCTTGGGGGACTTTTTTAATGAGCAGTTCTTC.

The sample holds a few counts of this clone. This chain links TRBV7-2 with TRBJ1-1, with D perhaps TRBD1 (6 bases). The germline V gene has CDR1 SGHTA and CDR2 FQGNSA. There are 15 residues in the CDR3. Deletions cut 5 bases from V and 0 bases from J, with 13 bases between. The CDR3 coding sequence is TGTGCCAGCAGCCAAGGAACAGGGATGAACACTGAAGCTTTCTTT. Encoded protein: CASSQGTGMNTEAFF.

The chain employs TRBV6-5 and TRBJ1-2; 7 nucleotides line up with TRBD1. Trimming took 8 bases from V and 7 from J; bases not matched to a gene: 13. From germline, CDR1 is MNHEY and CDR2 SVGAGI. CDR3 length: 14 residues. CDR3: CASRRTGESPGYTF. The CDR3 region has the DNA TGTGCCAGCCGCCGAACAGGGGAGAGTCCTGGCTACACCTTC.

This clone appeared many times. The rearrangement links TRBV5-4 to TRBJ2-3; 15 nucleotides agree with TRBD2. CDR3 length: 14 residues. Germline V CDR1 and CDR2: SGHNT, YYREEE (reference sequence). V gave up 3 bases and J gave up 8 bases; unmatched junction bases: 1. The CDR3 here is CASSWTSGGATQYF. The CDR3 DNA follows: TGTGCCAGCAGCTGGACTAGCGGGGGGGCTACGCAGTATTTT.

The chain combines TRBV30 with TRBJ1-6; unclear D gene. The germline V and J ends were trimmed by 0 bases and 4 bases, with 7 bases remaining between them. The CDR3 has 14 residues. Germline CDR1 GTSNPN, CDR2 SVGIG (reference sequence). Here the CDR3 reads CAWSVQGYNSPLHF. The CDR3 DNA is TGTGCCTGGAGTGTACAAGGGTATAATTCACCCCTCCACTTT.

The chain carries TRBV7-9 and TRBJ1-2; D is uncertain. The CDR3 has 14 residues. Germline lookup yields CDR1 SEHNR and CDR2 FQNEAQ (reference sequence). Trimming removed 11 bases at V and 3 bases at J, with 19 bases between. CDR3 loop: CAAGEENEDYGYTF. The CDR3 coding sequence is TGTGCCGCCGGGGAGGAAAATGAAGACTATGGCTACACCTTC.